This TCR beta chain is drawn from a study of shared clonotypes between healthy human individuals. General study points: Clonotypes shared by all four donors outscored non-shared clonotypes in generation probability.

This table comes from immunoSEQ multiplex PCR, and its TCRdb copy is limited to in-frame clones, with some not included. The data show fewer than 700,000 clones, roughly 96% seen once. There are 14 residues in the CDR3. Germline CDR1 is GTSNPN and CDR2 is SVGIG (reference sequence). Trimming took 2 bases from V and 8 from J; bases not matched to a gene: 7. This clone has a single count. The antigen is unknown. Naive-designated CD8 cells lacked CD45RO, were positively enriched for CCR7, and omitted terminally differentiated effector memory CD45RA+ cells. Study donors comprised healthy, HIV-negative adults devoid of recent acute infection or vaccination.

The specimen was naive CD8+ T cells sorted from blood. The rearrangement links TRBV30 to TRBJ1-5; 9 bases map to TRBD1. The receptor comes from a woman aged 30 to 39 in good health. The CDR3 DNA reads TGTGCCTGGAGTCCAACAGGGGGCGTTGAGCCCCAGCATTTT. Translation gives CAWSPTGGVEPQHF.